The 31 T cell receptor beta chains presented below share a single source sample, sequenced in a study of blood T cell repertoires in COVID-19. Profiled with immunoSEQ multiplex PCR; TCRdb holds only in-frame clones, not every one. The sample consists of a few hundred thousand clones, roughly four fifths of them appearing once. Sequenced: PBMCs or T cells enriched from blood (not recorded which). The receptor source for this set is a woman aged 45-60 years who had recovered from COVID-19.

This clone was detected once. This rearrangement joins TRBV7-8 to TRBJ2-3; D is unclear. The CDR3 contains 16 residues. With 3 bases removed from V and 4 bases from J, the gap between germline ends came to 17 bases. Germline V gene lookup returns CDR1 SGHVS and CDR2 FQNEAQ. CDR3 amino acids: CASSFRSPAGADTQYF. For the CDR3, the DNA is TGTGCCAGCAGCTTCCGGTCCCCAGCAGGCGCAGATACGCAGTATTTT.

This chain uses TRBV7-9 with TRBJ1-4; unclear D gene. CDR1 is SEHNR and CDR2 is FQNEAQ in the germline V gene (reference sequence). Trimming pared 5 bases from V and 8 bases from J, leaving 6 bases between. This CDR3 has 11 amino acids. CDR3: CASSLSEKLFF. CDR3 bases: TGTGCCAGCAGCCTGTCGGAAAAACTGTTTTTT.

This sequence joins TRBV9 and TRBJ2-3; 7 positions match TRBD2. V lost 3 bases and J lost 1; bases outside the gene matches: 5. The germline V gene encodes CDR1 SGDLS and CDR2 YYNGEE. CDR3 length equals 15 residues. The CDR3 loop reads CASSGEGRRTDTQYF. CDR3 sequence (DNA): TGTGCCAGCAGCGGGGAGGGGAGACGCACAGATACGCAGTATTTT.

The chain links TRBV9 to TRBJ2-7; 8 bases fit TRBD1. Germline V lookup: CDR1 SGDLS, CDR2 YYNGEE. The CDR3 sequence is 15 residues long. Losses at the gene ends were 4 bases for V and 1 base for J; bases not matched to a gene: 7. The CDR3 loop reads CASSRSDRGSYEQYF. The DNA of the CDR3 is TGTGCCAGCAGCCGGAGCGACAGGGGATCCTACGAGCAGTACTTC.

The rearrangement joins TRBV12-3 or TRBV12-4 to TRBJ2-3; D uncertain. The CDR3 sequence is 13 residues long. Trimming removed 3 bases at V and 5 bases at J, with 9 bases between. CDR3 protein: CASSFVAGDTQYF. Here the CDR3 DNA reads TGTGCCAGCAGTTTTGTGGCTGGAGATACGCAGTATTTT.

The genes are TRBV30 and TRBJ2-2; 10 nucleotides align to TRBD2. This CDR3 has 18 amino acids. The V and J ends lost 1 base and 6 bases, in that order; junction bases with no gene match: 14. Germline assignment: CDR1 GTSNPN and CDR2 SVGIG (reference sequence). The CDR3 bases are TGTGCCTGGAGTGACCGATTGAGCGGGAGGGCATTACCCGGGGAGCTGTTTTTT. It is translated as CAWSDRLSGRALPGELFF. The whole variable domain, remainder taken from reference TRBV30 and TRBJ2-2, is SQTIHQWPATLVQPVGSPLSLECTVEGTSNPNLYWYRQAAGRGLQLLFYSVGIGQISSEVPQNLSASRPQDRQFILSSKKLLLSDSGFYLCAWSDRLSGRALPGELFFGEGSRLTVL.

This clone is a singleton in its sample. This rearrangement joins TRBV7-2 to TRBJ1-2; maybe TRBD1 (5 bases). The CDR3 is 16 residues long. V shed 2 bases and J shed 5 bases, with 18 bases lying between them. In germline, CDR1 is SGHTA, CDR2 FQGNSA. The CDR3 nucleotides are TGTGCCAGCAGCTTACGGGGGTCCCGTCCGGAATATGGCTACACCTTC. Amino acid sequence: CASSLRGSRPEYGYTF.

The V and J genes are TRBV5-5 and TRBJ1-2; TRBD1 is a possible D gene (5 bases). CDR3 length equals 13 residues. The germline gives CDR1 SGHKS, CDR2 YYEKEE (reference sequence). Deletions cut 5 bases from V and 3 bases from J, with 11 bases between. The CDR3 nucleotides read TGTGCCAGCAGTTTGCGGGGGGACTATGGCTACACCTTC. Translated, it gives CASSLRGDYGYTF.

V gene TRBV4-2 combines with J gene TRBJ2-2; TRBD1 matches at 8 bases. The CDR3 totals 18 residues. The germline CDR1 and CDR2 sequences are LGHNA and YNFKEQ. Trimming cost V 1 base and J 3 bases; bases outside gene matches: 10. The CDR3 region has the DNA TGTGCCAGCAGCCAAGCTCCGATCAGGGGGCTGGACACCGGGGAGCTGTTTTTT. This codes for CASSQAPIRGLDTGELFF.

This chain links TRBV6-5 with TRBJ1-1, with 8 bases matching TRBD1. CDR3 length equals 14 residues. The germline gives CDR1 MNHEY, CDR2 SVGAGI. Trimming cost V 6 bases and J 5 bases; bases outside gene matches: 8. CDR3 loop: CASRPTGDRTEAFF. DNA of the CDR3: TGTGCCAGCAGACCGACAGGGGATCGAACTGAAGCTTTCTTT.

The rearrangement joins TRBV5-4 to TRBJ1-2; TRBD1 might be the D (6 bases). V lost 3 bases, J lost 3 bases, and 15 bases lay in between. The CDR3 consists of 15 residues. Germline CDR1 is SGHNT and CDR2 is YYREEE (reference sequence). The CDR3 bases are TGTGCCAGCAGCTCCGTTACAGGGTACGACTATGGCTACACCTTC. Protein product: CASSSVTGYDYGYTF.

The rearrangement links TRBV21-1 to TRBJ1-1. TRBV21-1 is annotated as a pseudogene. This CDR3 region has 11 residues. The CDR3 loop reads CASREDTEAFF. The CDR3 coding sequence is TGTGCCTCCCGTGAGGACACTGAAGCTTTCTTT.

This clone was detected a few times. The rearrangement uses TRBV5-1 and TRBJ2-1; TRBD2 matches 10 bases. Germline-derived CDR1 and CDR2 are SGHRS and YFSETQ. CDR3 size: 16 residues. J lost 9 bases, V lost 4 bases, and 13 bases had no gene match. CDR3: CASSPSSGGAKAEQFF. Written as DNA, the CDR3 is TGCGCCAGCAGCCCGTCTAGCGGGGGAGCAAAAGCTGAGCAGTTCTTC.

The chain has TRBV9 and TRBJ2-3; 9 bases are a match to TRBD1. Germline V gene data show CDR1 as SGDLS and CDR2 as YYNGEE. The CDR3 covers 16 residues. V lost 3 bases, J lost 4 bases, and 9 bases stayed unmatched. As DNA, the CDR3 is TGTGCCAGCAGCGCAGAGGGGACAGGGTTAGCAGATACGCAGTATTTT. Protein product: CASSAEGTGLADTQYF.

V usage is TRBV7-2 and J usage is TRBJ1-2, with D unresolved. CDR1 and CDR2 from the germline V gene are SGHTA and FQGNSA. CDR3 length: 13 residues. V lost 5 bases and J 2 bases, leaving 9 bases between the germline ends. The CDR3 region has the DNA TGTGCCAGCAGCCTCGACAACAACTATGGCTACACCTTC. Amino acid sequence: CASSLDNNYGYTF.

This clone was recorded a few times. The rearrangement links TRBV10-3 to TRBJ1-1; 10 bases match TRBD1. This CDR3 contains 14 residues. Per germline, CDR1 ENHRY and CDR2 SYGVKD. V was pared by 4 bases and J by 7 bases, with 6 bases of the junction left unmatched. CDR3 sequence: CAISAGTGVVEAFF. The CDR3 DNA sequence: TGTGCCATCAGTGCGGGGACAGGGGTAGTTGAAGCTTTCTTT.

The chain is built from TRBV7-2 and TRBJ1-1; weak D call: TRBD1 (5 bases). V shed 5 bases and J shed 1 base, with 8 bases lying between them. The germline gives CDR1 SGHTA, CDR2 FQGNSA. This CDR3 is 13 amino acids long. The CDR3 loop reads CASSPGQNTEAFF. The CDR3 bases are TGTGCCAGCAGCCCCGGACAGAACACTGAAGCTTTCTTT.

Written as DNA, the CDR3 is TGTGCCAGAGGGACTAGGGGCCAAGAGACCCAGTACTTC. It specifies CARGTRGQETQYF. The chain couples TRBV2 to TRBJ2-5; TRBD2 agrees at 8 bases. Germline CDR1 is SNHLY and CDR2 is FYNNEI. CDR3 length: 13 residues. V was pared by 9 bases and J by 1 base, with 4 bases of the junction left unmatched.

The J gene is TRBJ1-4, the V gene TRBV9; 7 nucleotides agree with TRBD1. CDR1 SGDLS and CDR2 YYNGEE come from the germline V gene. V lost 0 bases, J lost 7 bases, and 6 bases stayed unmatched. CDR3 length: 15 residues. CDR3 region: CASSVETGSSEKLFF. CDR3 DNA: TGTGCCAGCAGCGTAGAGACAGGGTCTAGTGAAAAACTGTTTTTT.

The chain is built from TRBV30 and TRBJ2-4, with TRBD1 identical over 11 bases. Germline values: CDR1 GTSNPN, CDR2 SVGIG (reference sequence). The CDR3 has 14 amino acids. Losses at the gene ends were 2 bases for V and 6 bases for J; bases not matched to a gene: 3. The CDR3 nucleotides read TGTGCCTGGAGTCCTGGGACAGGGGGAAACATTCAGTACTTC. Protein product: CAWSPGTGGNIQYF.

The chain joins TRBV9 to TRBJ2-5, with 7 bases lining up with TRBD1. The CDR3 contains 16 residues. Trimming took 0 bases from V and 5 from J; bases not matched to a gene: 10. Germline V lookup: CDR1 SGDLS, CDR2 YYNGEE. The CDR3 is CASSVGTGAEVETQYF. CDR3 sequence (DNA): TGTGCCAGCAGCGTAGGGACAGGTGCCGAGGTTGAGACCCAGTACTTC. The full variable domain, its missing parts supplied by reference TRBV9 and TRBJ2-5, is DSGVTQTPKHLITATGQRVTLRCSPRSGDLSVYWYQQSLDQGLQFLIQYYNGEERAKGNILERFSAQQFPDLHSELNLSSLELGDSALYFCASSVGTGAEVETQYFGPGTRLLVL.

Only one count was recorded for this clone. This chain's CDR3 is CASRGSSYNEQFF. The CDR3 bases are TGTGCCAGCCGGGGGAGCTCCTACAATGAGCAGTTCTTC. The rearrangement joins TRBV28 to TRBJ2-1; TRBD2 is a possible D gene (6 bases). Germline CDR1 MDHEN, CDR2 SYDVKM. The V and J ends lost 8 bases and 0 bases respectively, with 8 bases between them. The CDR3 covers 13 residues.

The rearrangement joins TRBV28 to TRBJ2-2, with 14 bases matching TRBD2. Germline trimming cut 3 bases from V and 5 bases from J; bases unmatched to any gene: 14. The CDR3 has 20 amino acids. CDR1 and CDR2 from the germline V gene are MDHEN and SYDVKM. The CDR3 DNA follows: TGTGCCAGCAGTTTTGGCTTTCTGGGACTAGCGGGAGTAAGGACCGGGGAGCTGTTTTTT. It yields the protein CASSFGFLGLAGVRTGELFF.

This clone has only a few counts. V gene TRBV14 combines with J gene TRBJ1-2, with D possibly matching TRBD1 (5 bases). Germline CDR1 reads SGHDN; CDR2 reads FVKESK. The CDR3 consists of 14 residues. V shed 0 bases and J shed 0 bases, with 5 bases lying between them. CDR3 sequence reads: CASSQDRANYGYTF. CDR3 DNA: TGTGCCAGCAGCCAAGACAGGGCTAACTATGGCTACACCTTC. The variable domain in full, completed from reference TRBV14 and TRBJ1-2, reads EAGVTQFPSHSVIEKGQTVTLRCDPISGHDNLYWYRRVMGKEIKFLLHFVKESKQDESGMPNNRFLAERTGGTYSTLKVQPAELEDSGVYFCASSQDRANYGYTFGSGTRLTVV.

This clone was counted a few times. The gene calls are TRBV4-2 and TRBJ2-1, with 15 bases that match TRBD2. The CDR3 loop spans 17 amino acids. Germline trimming cut 0 bases from V and 8 bases from J; bases unmatched to any gene: 5. Germline-derived CDR1 and CDR2 are LGHNA and YNFKEQ. The CDR3 protein is CASSQEGTSGGQYEQFF. The CDR3, as DNA: TGTGCCAGCAGCCAAGAAGGGACTAGCGGGGGGCAGTATGAGCAGTTCTTC.

The chain uses TRBV12-3 or TRBV12-4 and TRBJ1-1, with 8 bases that match TRBD1. The CDR3 runs to 13 residues. The ends lost 6 bases at V and 5 bases at J; junction bases unmatched: 5. In DNA, the CDR3 is TGTGCCAGCAGCTTCGACAGGGGAACTGAAGCTTTCTTT. It encodes CASSFDRGTEAFF.

The V gene is TRBV5-8, the J gene TRBJ2-3; 7 bases are shared with TRBD2. The CDR3 has 19 amino acids. Looked up from germline, CDR1 is SGHTS and CDR2 is YDEGEE. V shed 4 bases and J 1 base; nucleotides not matched to a gene: 18. This CDR3 reads CASSRVVFLTSNRTDTQYF. CDR3 coding DNA: TGTGCCAGCAGCCGGGTGGTTTTTCTGACTAGCAACCGCACAGATACGCAGTATTTT.

This clone appeared a single time. The chain joins TRBV5-6 to TRBJ2-2, with D tentatively TRBD1 (6 bases). Per the germline V gene, CDR1 is SGHDT and CDR2 is YYEEEE. Trimming cost V 5 bases and J 1 base, with 9 bases left between them. This CDR3 has 14 residues. In nucleotides, the CDR3 is TGTGCCAGCAGACGGGGACAGAACACCGGGGAGCTGTTTTTT. As protein: CASRRGQNTGELFF.

This rearrangement joins TRBV5-4 to TRBJ1-2; D may be TRBD1 (6 bases). This CDR3 is 16 amino acids long. The ends were cut back, 3 bases at V and 5 bases at J, with 20 bases in the middle. CDR1 SGHNT and CDR2 YYREEE come from the germline V gene (reference sequence). The CDR3 coding sequence is TGTGCCAGCAGCTGGGCGAACGGACAGCTCTTATATGGCTACACCTTC. Its translation is CASSWANGQLLYGYTF.

A few counts support this clone. The chain joins TRBV7-9 to TRBJ2-1, with TRBD2 identical over 11 bases. This CDR3 has 18 residues. V shed 5 bases and J 5 bases; nucleotides not matched to a gene: 14. Germline CDR1 is SEHNR and CDR2 is FQNEAQ (reference sequence). The CDR3 loop reads CASSPRTSGLAWNNEQFF. For the CDR3, the DNA is TGTGCCAGCAGCCCCAGGACTAGCGGGCTGGCTTGGAACAATGAGCAGTTCTTC. Full variable domain (rest looked up from reference TRBV7-9 and TRBJ2-1): DTGVSQNPRHKITKRGQNVTFRCDPISEHNRLYWYRQTLGQGPEFLTYFQNEAQLEKSRLLSDRFSAERPKGSFSTLEIQRTEQGDSAMYLCASSPRTSGLAWNNEQFFGPGTRLTVL.

The V gene is TRBV10-3, the J gene TRBJ1-1; unclear D gene. V shed 8 bases and J shed 4 bases, with 8 bases lying between them. This CDR3 has 11 residues. Germline V gene sequence: CDR1 ENHRY, CDR2 SYGVKD. In DNA, the CDR3 is TGTGCCATCGGCTACAGCACTGAAGCTTTCTTT. Protein sequence: CAIGYSTEAFF.